This is a list of T cell receptor beta chains from one sample in a study of T cell responses to AZD1222 COVID-19 vaccine. The table came from immunoSEQ multiplex PCR; TCRdb's copy has only in-frame clones and leaves some out. The sample contains 120,000 to 150,000 clones, more than 70% of which appear only once. The input for sequencing was peripheral blood, taken 28 days after the second AZD1222 dose. These receptor sequences come from an adult who received the AZD1222 COVID-19 vaccine. Both conserved end residues are part of each CDR3. The D gene is left open where the match is weak. For some rows the clone size is stated as once, few or many, or as a class when expanded; others skip it.

v_call	clone_size	j_call	d_call	cdr3_aa	cdr3_nt
TRBV2	.	TRBJ1-5	.	CASEEGRGRLLQHF	TGTGCCAGCGAGGAAGGAAGGGGCCGACTTCTCCAGCATTTT
TRBV6-5	.	TRBJ1-2	.	CASSDGPYGYTF	TGTGCCAGCAGCGACGGCCCCTATGGCTACACCTTC
TRBV2	few	TRBJ2-5	TRBD1	CASNRQGAWETQYF	TGTGCCAGCAACCGACAGGGGGCTTGGGAGACCCAGTACTTC
TRBV9	.	TRBJ1-2	.	CASSGNNYGYTF	TGTGCCAGCAGCGGGAACAACTATGGCTACACCTTC
TRBV10-2	.	TRBJ2-3	.	CASTRTAVLRDTQYF	TGCGCCAGCACCCGAACGGCAGTTCTTCGTGATACGCAGTATTTT
TRBV5-1	.	TRBJ2-2	.	CASSLDFTGELFF	TGCGCCAGCAGCTTGGACTTCACCGGGGAGCTGTTTTTT
TRBV5-1	.	TRBJ2-7	.	CASSLGGLLYEQYF	TGCGCCAGCAGCTTGGGGGGACTTCTCTACGAGCAGTACTTC
TRBV18	.	TRBJ1-3	TRBD1	CASSLWTGPGNTIYF	TGTGCCAGCTCACTGTGGACAGGCCCTGGAAACACCATATATTTT
TRBV7-9	.	TRBJ2-1	.	CASSHPGRTNNEQFF	TGTGCCAGCAGCCATCCGGGACGGACCAACAATGAGCAGTTCTTC
TRBV7-6	.	TRBJ2-1	TRBD2	CASSSLAGGPSNEQFF	TGTGCCAGCAGCTCCCTAGCGGGGGGGCCAAGCAATGAGCAGTTCTTC
TRBV7-7	.	TRBJ2-7	.	CASSLGNSYEQYF	TGTGCTAGCAGCTTGGGGAACTCCTACGAGCAGTACTTC
TRBV10-3	.	TRBJ1-2	TRBD1	CAINGDSTYGYTF	TGTGCCATCAACGGGGACAGCACCTATGGCTACACCTTC
TRBV2	.	TRBJ2-1	TRBD2	CASSEGGGREQFF	TGTGCCAGCAGTGAAGGGGGGGGAAGAGAGCAGTTCTTC
TRBV2	.	TRBJ1-2	.	CASNFNVGASYGYTF	TGTGCCAGCAACTTTAATGTAGGGGCGAGCTATGGCTACACCTTC
TRBV9	.	TRBJ2-7	.	CASSPVGAGEQYF	TGTGCCAGCAGCCCCGTGGGGGCTGGGGAGCAGTACTTC
TRBV28	.	TRBJ2-1	.	CASGAVGSYNEQFF	TGTGCCTCCGGGGCAGTAGGTTCCTACAATGAGCAGTTCTTC
TRBV10-3	once	TRBJ1-1	TRBD1	CAITRTGDTEAFF	TGTGCCATCACCAGGACAGGGGACACTGAAGCTTTCTTT
TRBV30	.	TRBJ2-7	TRBD2	CAWSPGGTGGYEQYF	TGTGCCTGGAGTCCCGGGGGGACCGGGGGCTACGAGCAGTACTTC
TRBV29-1	.	TRBJ2-3	.	CSVAGRAKTDTQYF	TGCAGCGTTGCAGGCAGGGCGAAAACAGATACGCAGTATTTT
TRBV30	.	TRBJ1-1	TRBD1	CAWSVWGQGNTEAFF	TGTGCCTGGAGTGTATGGGGACAGGGCAACACTGAAGCTTTCTTT
TRBV2	.	TRBJ1-5	TRBD1	CASSEAQEGARQPQHF	TGTGCCAGCAGTGAAGCGCAGGAGGGGGCCCGGCAGCCCCAGCATTTT
TRBV30	.	TRBJ2-5	TRBD2	CAWSLRTSGRAFWGQETQYF	TGTGCCTGGAGTCTAAGGACTAGCGGGAGGGCCTTTTGGGGCCAAGAGACCCAGTACTTC
TRBV5-1	.	TRBJ1-1	.	CASSLPRANTEAFF	TGCGCCAGCAGCTTGCCCAGGGCGAACACTGAAGCTTTCTTT
TRBV19	.	TRBJ2-1	.	CASSLTKPDNEQFF	TGTGCCAGTAGTCTTACAAAGCCGGACAATGAGCAGTTCTTC
TRBV24-1	.	TRBJ2-2	TRBD1	CATSDPGQGTGELFF	TGTGCCACCAGTGATCCGGGACAGGGGACCGGGGAGCTGTTTTTT
TRBV6-1	.	TRBJ1-2	.	CASSETTANYGYTF	TGTGCCAGCAGTGAAACGACAGCAAACTATGGCTACACCTTC
TRBV27	.	TRBJ1-2	.	CASSPARGEDYGYTF	TGTGCCAGCAGTCCGGCCCGGGGGGAGGACTATGGCTACACCTTC
TRBV5-8	once	TRBJ1-1	.	CASSLLIQARGNTEAFF	TGTGCCAGCAGCTTGCTAATACAGGCGAGGGGTAACACTGAAGCTTTCTTT
TRBV7-9	.	TRBJ1-4	.	CASSLGSAGVEKLFF	TGTGCCAGCAGCTTAGGGTCGGCAGGGGTGGAAAAACTGTTTTTT
TRBV6-5	.	TRBJ1-1	.	CAGSGRNTEAFF	TGTGCTGGGTCGGGTAGGAACACTGAAGCTTTCTTT
TRBV10-3	.	TRBJ2-5	.	CAISGGKQETQYF	TGTGCCATCAGTGGGGGCAAACAGGAGACCCAGTACTTC
TRBV27	.	TRBJ2-1	.	CASSLPPVGALVSYNEQFF	TGTGCCAGCAGTTTACCCCCAGTGGGGGCCTTAGTCTCCTACAATGAGCAGTTCTTC
TRBV9	once	TRBJ2-1	TRBD2	CASSEKPSGRANEQFF	TGTGCCAGCAGCGAAAAACCTAGCGGGAGAGCCAATGAGCAGTTCTTC
TRBV7-9	few	TRBJ2-1	TRBD2	CASAGDLRNEQFF	TGTGCCAGTGCGGGAGACCTACGCAATGAGCAGTTCTTC
TRBV6-6	.	TRBJ2-7	TRBD2	CASGEGTPYEQYF	TGTGCCAGCGGGGAGGGAACCCCCTACGAGCAGTACTTC